This record concerns one T cell receptor beta chain sequence. One entry per CDR3 protein, called by TCRdb with MiXCR from the 5' RACE reads. The data hold about 660,000 distinct CDR3 sequences, with about 9.4% observed a single time. The data were obtained in a study of identical twins. Germline V lookup: CDR1 SGHRS, CDR2 YFSETQ. The trim removed 4 bases at V and 3 bases at J, leaving 7 bases unmatched. The CDR3 loop spans 15 amino acids. This sample was also put to use in a study of yellow fever vaccine responses in identical twins.

The sequenced material came from PBMCs. The rearrangement links TRBV5-1 to TRBJ2-7, with TRBD2 identical over 10 bases. The clonotype comes from a woman aged 18 to 35 in good health. The CDR3 DNA sequence: TGCGCCAGCAGCGTAGACCGGACTAGCGGCTACGAGCAGTACTTC. It is translated as CASSVDRTSGYEQYF.